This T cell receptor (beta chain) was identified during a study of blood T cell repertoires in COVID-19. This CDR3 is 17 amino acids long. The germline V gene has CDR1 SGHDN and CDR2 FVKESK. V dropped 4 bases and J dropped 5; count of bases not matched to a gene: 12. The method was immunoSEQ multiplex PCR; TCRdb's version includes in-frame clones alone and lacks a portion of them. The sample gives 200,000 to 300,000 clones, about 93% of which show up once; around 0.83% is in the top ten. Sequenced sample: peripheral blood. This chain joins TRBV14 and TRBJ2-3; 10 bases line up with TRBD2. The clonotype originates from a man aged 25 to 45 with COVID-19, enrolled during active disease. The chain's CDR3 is CASSLHRAGGLGDTQYF. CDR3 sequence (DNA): TGTGCCAGCAGCCTACATAGAGCGGGGGGGCTTGGAGATACGCAGTATTTT.